These 4 T cell receptor beta chains came from one sample sequenced in a study of graft-versus-host responses after intestinal transplantation. Assay: immunoSEQ multiplex PCR; the TCRdb copy retains only in-frame clones and omits some. The top ten hold roughly 0.8% of the sample, which has 23,000 or so clones, around 94% seen once. Specimen: PBMCs, collected 30 days after intestinal transplant. The receptor set was obtained from a human patient who received an intestinal transplant, so some T cells may come from the graft donor.

This sequence joins TRBV19 and TRBJ2-3; D is ambiguous. CDR1 and CDR2 from the germline V gene are LNHDA and SQIVND (reference sequence). V lost 3 bases and J lost 3, with 7 bases in between. The CDR3 contains 13 residues. CDR3 sequence: CASSISRTDTQYF. For the CDR3, the DNA is TGTGCCAGTAGTATCTCGCGGACAGATACGCAGTATTTT. The whole variable domain, remainder taken from reference TRBV19 and TRBJ2-3, is DGGITQSPKYLFRKEGQNVTLSCEQNLNHDAMYWYRQDPGQGLRLIYYSQIVNDFQKGDIAEGYSVSREKKESFPLTVTSAQKNPTAFYLCASSISRTDTQYFGPGTRLTVL.

The V and J genes are TRBV19 and TRBJ2-3, with 11 bases fitting TRBD2. The CDR3 loop spans 16 amino acids. J gave up 2 bases and V 6 bases, and 7 bases lay outside the gene matches. The V gene's germline CDR1 is LNHDA and CDR2 SQIVND (reference sequence). CDR3 loop: CASSPLAGGATDTQYF. The CDR3 DNA follows: TGTGCCAGTAGCCCCCTAGCGGGAGGAGCCACAGATACGCAGTATTTT.

The chain links TRBV6-5 to TRBJ2-5, with 15 bases that match TRBD2. The CDR3 is 15 residues long. The trim removed 8 bases at V and 0 bases at J, leaving 1 base unmatched. Germline V gives CDR1 MNHEY, CDR2 SVGAGI. CDR3 amino acids: CASGLAGGDQETQYF. CDR3 DNA: TGTGCCAGCGGACTAGCGGGGGGGGACCAAGAGACCCAGTACTTC.

The chain is built from TRBV25-1 and TRBJ2-7; no firm D call. Germline values: CDR1 MGHDK, CDR2 SYGVNS. The CDR3 extends over 15 amino acids. The V end was cut by 5 bases, the J end by 6 bases, with 20 bases between. The CDR3, as DNA: TGTGCCAGCAGTCCTGCCCCTACAATTAGCAGCGAGCAGTACTTC. Translating it yields CASSPAPTISSEQYF.